The source of this T cell receptor (beta chain) is a study of OX40 agonist ivuxolimab in advanced cancers. Study background: The study gave patients intravenous ivuxolimab at 0.01 to 10 mg/kg every 2 weeks.

Study-wide points: Relative to CD4+, CD8+ T cells held more expanded clones on average.

Measured with immunoSEQ multiplex PCR; TCRdb has only the in-frame clones, and not every one. Among more than 45,000 clones listed, about 85% were seen once. A word on this clone: Its antigen is not identified. The junction does not match germline at one end; this may be a read error. The identical CDR3 is also encoded by other nucleotide sequences in the sample.

Germline-derived CDR1 and CDR2 are MNHNS and SASEGT. The CDR3 contains 13 residues. V and J are TRBV6-1 and TRBJ1-2, with D perhaps matching TRBD1 (5 bases). The TCR sequence derives from an adult with an advanced solid tumor such as melanoma, head and neck, liver or kidney cancer. Sequencing used CD4+ or CD8+ T cells sorted from blood, obtained in a trial of the OX40 agonist ivuxolimab. CDR3: CASSVGVPYGYTF. The CDR3 DNA reads as TGCGCCAGCAGTGTAGGGGTGCCCTATGGCTACACCTTC.